The rows below give T cell receptor beta chains drawn from one sample of a study of response to subunit inactivated influenza vaccine. TCRdb reprocessed the RT-PCR reads with MiXCR, giving one entry per CDR3 protein. The sample includes about 150,000 distinct CDR3 sequences, around 10% of them seen just once. The sample here was CD8+ T cells sorted from PBMCs, taken less than 30 months after vaccination. These receptors were obtained from a man aged 45 to 70 who received an inactivated influenza vaccine. Both conserved end residues are part of each CDR3. D genes are given only for firm matches. Size tells how often a clone was seen (once, few, many) or the class of an expanded clone, and some rows leave it out.

clone size	D gene	V gene	J gene	CDR3 protein	CDR3 DNA
many	TRBD1	TRBV20-1	TRBJ1-5	CSARGTGIQPQHF	TGCAGTGCTAGAGGGACAGGAATACAGCCCCAGCATTTT
.	.	TRBV25-1	TRBJ2-7	CASSGAEQYF	TGTGCCAGCAGTGGAGCCGAGCAGTACTTC
.	.	TRBV27	TRBJ2-2	CASSLSDTGELFF	TGTGCCAGCAGTTTGTCGGACACCGGGGAGCTGTTTTTT
.	TRBD2	TRBV9	TRBJ2-1	CASSVGSGSGNEQFF	TGTGCCAGCAGCGTAGGTAGCGGGAGCGGCAATGAGCAGTTCTTC
few	TRBD2	TRBV13	TRBJ2-4	CASSPRLAGLAKNIQYF	TGTGCCAGCAGCCCTAGACTAGCGGGCCTAGCCAAAAACATTCAGTACTTC
.	.	TRBV7-8	TRBJ2-1	CASSTRTTYNEQFF	TGTGCCAGCAGCACAAGGACTACGTACAATGAGCAGTTCTTC
.	.	TRBV3-1	TRBJ1-5	CASSSDDRSNQPQHF	TGTGCCAGCAGCTCGGATGACAGAAGCAATCAGCCCCAGCATTTT
.	.	TRBV28	TRBJ2-3	CASSLVEKLSTDTQYF	TGTGCCAGCAGTTTAGTAGAGAAACTGAGCACAGATACGCAGTATTTT
many	.	TRBV20-1	TRBJ1-2	CSAPTGRQYGYTF	TGCAGTGCGCCGACGGGCAGGCAGTATGGCTACACCTTC
.	.	TRBV27	TRBJ2-2	CASSLMPTGELFF	TGTGCCAGCAGTTTAATGCCGACCGGGGAGCTGTTTTTT
few	TRBD2	TRBV2	TRBJ2-3	CASSDVAGSTDTQYF	TGTGCCAGCAGTGACGTAGCGGGGAGCACAGATACGCAGTATTTT
many	TRBD1	TRBV6-2/TRBV6-3	TRBJ2-3	CASSATGGVLDTQYF	TGTGCCAGCAGTGCAACAGGGGGCGTTCTAGATACGCAGTATTTT
few	.	TRBV5-1	TRBJ2-7	CASSLAQGRGAEQYF	TGCGCCAGCAGCTTGGCCCAGGGCAGGGGGGCCGAGCAGTACTTC
.	.	TRBV5-6	TRBJ1-1	CASSLGSGPREAFF	TGTGCCAGCAGCTTGGGTTCAGGCCCAAGAGAAGCTTTCTTT
many	.	TRBV15	TRBJ1-4	CATSSRRPTNEKLFF	TGTGCCACCAGCTCGCGGCGACCAACTAATGAAAAACTGTTTTTT
few	.	TRBV4-1	TRBJ1-2	CASSQDESQDYGYTF	TGCGCCAGCAGCCAAGATGAAAGCCAGGACTATGGCTACACCTTC
.	TRBD2	TRBV6-6	TRBJ2-1	CASSHTSVSEQFF	TGTGCCAGCAGTCATACTAGCGTTAGTGAGCAGTTCTTC
few	.	TRBV7-9	TRBJ1-3	CASSHTRDSGNTIYF	TGTGCCAGCAGCCACACACGGGACTCTGGAAACACCATATATTTT
many	.	TRBV7-3	TRBJ1-4	CASSSSGGAFTLKVAMGVLFF	TGTGCCAGCAGCTCGTCTGGTGGGGCCTTCACCCTGAAAGTGGCTATGGGGGTGCTGTTTTTT
few	.	TRBV15	TRBJ2-2	CATSRVGGTGELFF	TGTGCCACCAGCAGAGTGGGGGGTACCGGGGAGCTGTTTTTT
.	TRBD1	TRBV6-5	TRBJ1-1	CASRYRGRTEAFF	TGTGCCAGCAGGTACAGGGGTCGCACTGAAGCTTTCTTT
.	.	TRBV29-1	TRBJ1-2	CSALAGRRTF	TGCAGCGCCCTGGCAGGGAGGCGCACCTTC
.	.	TRBV5-1	TRBJ2-3	CASSRDDADTQYF	TGCGCCAGCAGCCGCGACGACGCAGATACGCAGTATTTT
.	.	TRBV15	TRBJ2-1	CATSRDVAYNEQFF	TGTGCCACCAGCAGAGATGTTGCTTACAATGAGCAGTTCTTC
.	TRBD1	TRBV29-1	TRBJ1-5	CSVGQGYSNQPQHF	TGCAGCGTAGGACAGGGGTATAGCAATCAGCCCCAGCATTTT
many	TRBD1	TRBV29-1	TRBJ2-2	CSVDTGGRTNTGELFF	TGCAGCGTTGATACAGGGGGCCGAACGAACACCGGGGAGCTGTTTTTT
.	TRBD1	TRBV27	TRBJ2-7	CASSFPWDRGSYEQYF	TGTGCCAGCAGTTTCCCTTGGGACAGGGGCTCCTACGAGCAGTACTTC
.	.	TRBV7-6	TRBJ1-5	CASSLEQGGSNQPQHF	TGTGCCAGCAGCTTAGAACAGGGAGGGTCCAATCAGCCCCAGCATTTT
few	TRBD1	TRBV28	TRBJ2-5	CASSTGGLGETQYF	TGTGCCAGCAGCACAGGGGGTCTAGGGGAGACCCAGTACTTC